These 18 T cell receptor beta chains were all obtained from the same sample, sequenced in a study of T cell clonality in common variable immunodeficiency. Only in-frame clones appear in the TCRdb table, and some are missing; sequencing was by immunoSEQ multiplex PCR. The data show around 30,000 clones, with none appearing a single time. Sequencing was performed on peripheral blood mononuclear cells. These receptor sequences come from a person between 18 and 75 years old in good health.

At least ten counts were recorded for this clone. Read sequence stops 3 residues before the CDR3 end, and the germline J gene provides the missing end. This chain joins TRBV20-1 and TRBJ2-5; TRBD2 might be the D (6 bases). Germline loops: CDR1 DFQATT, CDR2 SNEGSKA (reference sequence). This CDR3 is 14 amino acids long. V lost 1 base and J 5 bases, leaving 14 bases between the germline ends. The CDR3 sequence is CSARVPTGGETQYF. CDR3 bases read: TGCAGTGCTAGAGTCCCAACTGGGGGGGAGACC.

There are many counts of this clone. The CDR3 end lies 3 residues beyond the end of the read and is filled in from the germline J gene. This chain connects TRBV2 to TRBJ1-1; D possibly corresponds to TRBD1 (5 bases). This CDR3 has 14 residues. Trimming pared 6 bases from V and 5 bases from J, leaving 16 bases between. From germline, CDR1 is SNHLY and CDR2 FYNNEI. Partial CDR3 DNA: TGTGCCAGCAGGGGGTTTGGTGGGGGGACTGAA. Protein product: CASRGFGGGTE. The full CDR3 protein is CASRGFGGGTEAFF.

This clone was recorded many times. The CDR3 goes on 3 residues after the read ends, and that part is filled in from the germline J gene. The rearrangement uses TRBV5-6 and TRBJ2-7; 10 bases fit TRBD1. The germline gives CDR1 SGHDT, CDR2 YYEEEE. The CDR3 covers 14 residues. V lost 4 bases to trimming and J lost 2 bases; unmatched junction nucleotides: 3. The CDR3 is CASSPGTGAYEQYF. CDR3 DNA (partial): TGTGCCAGCAGCCCCGGGACAGGGGCCTACGAG.

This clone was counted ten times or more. Partial CDR3 DNA: TGCGCCAGCAGTCGACAGGGGTGGGGAGAGACC. Residues: CASSRQGWGET. The full CDR3 protein is CASSRQGWGETQYF. The chain is built from TRBV5-1 and TRBJ2-5; 8 bases align to TRBD1. Read sequence stops 3 residues before the CDR3 end, and the germline J gene provides the missing end. J gave up 4 bases and V 5 bases, and 7 bases lay outside the gene matches. Per germline, CDR1 SGHRS and CDR2 YFSETQ. CDR3 length equals 14 residues.

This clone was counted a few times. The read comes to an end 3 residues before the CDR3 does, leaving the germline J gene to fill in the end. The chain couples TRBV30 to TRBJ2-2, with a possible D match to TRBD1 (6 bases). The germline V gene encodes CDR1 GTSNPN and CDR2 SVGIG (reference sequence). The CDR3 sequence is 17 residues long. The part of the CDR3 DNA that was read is TGTGCCTGGGCTTCCACAGGGAAATGGGGGATTAATGAAAAG. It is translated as CAWASTGKWGINEK. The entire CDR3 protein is CAWASTGKWGINEKLFF.

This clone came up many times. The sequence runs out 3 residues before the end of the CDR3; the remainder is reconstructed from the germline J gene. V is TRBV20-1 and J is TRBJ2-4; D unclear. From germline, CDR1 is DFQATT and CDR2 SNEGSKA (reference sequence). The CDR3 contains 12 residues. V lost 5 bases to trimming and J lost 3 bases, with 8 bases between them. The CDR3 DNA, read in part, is TGCAGTGCTCTAGAGCTCAAAAACATT. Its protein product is CSALELKNI. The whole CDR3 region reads CSALELKNIQYF.

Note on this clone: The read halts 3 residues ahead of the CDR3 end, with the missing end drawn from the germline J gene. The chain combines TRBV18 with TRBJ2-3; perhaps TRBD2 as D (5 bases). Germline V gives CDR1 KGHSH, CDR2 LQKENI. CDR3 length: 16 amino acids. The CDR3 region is CASSPFGGLAQETQYF. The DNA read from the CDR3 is TGTGCCAGCTCCCCATTCGGCGGGCTGGCCCAAGAGACG.

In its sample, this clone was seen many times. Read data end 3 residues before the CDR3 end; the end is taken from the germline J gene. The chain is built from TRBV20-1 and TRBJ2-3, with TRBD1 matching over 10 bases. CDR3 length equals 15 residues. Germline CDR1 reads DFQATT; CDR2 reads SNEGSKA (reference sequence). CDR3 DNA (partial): TGCAGTGCCGGGGGACAGGGGAATAGCAATCAGCCG. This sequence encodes CSAGGQGNSNQP. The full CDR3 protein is CSAGGQGNSNQPQYF.

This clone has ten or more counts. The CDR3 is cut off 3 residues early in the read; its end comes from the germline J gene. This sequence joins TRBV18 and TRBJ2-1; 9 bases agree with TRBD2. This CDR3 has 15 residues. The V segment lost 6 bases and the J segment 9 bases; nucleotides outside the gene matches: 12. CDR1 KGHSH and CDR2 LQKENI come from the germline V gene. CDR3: CASSPETSGMGEQFF. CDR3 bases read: TGTGCCAGCTCCCCCGAGACTAGCGGCATGGGTGAG.

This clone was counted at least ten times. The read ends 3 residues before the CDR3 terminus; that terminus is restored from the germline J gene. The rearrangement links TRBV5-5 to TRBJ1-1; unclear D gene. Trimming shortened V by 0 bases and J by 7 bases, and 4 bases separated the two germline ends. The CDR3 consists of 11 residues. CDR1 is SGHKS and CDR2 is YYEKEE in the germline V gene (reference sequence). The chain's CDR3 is CASSLGSEAFF. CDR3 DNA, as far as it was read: TGTGCCAGCAGCTTGGGTAGTGAA.

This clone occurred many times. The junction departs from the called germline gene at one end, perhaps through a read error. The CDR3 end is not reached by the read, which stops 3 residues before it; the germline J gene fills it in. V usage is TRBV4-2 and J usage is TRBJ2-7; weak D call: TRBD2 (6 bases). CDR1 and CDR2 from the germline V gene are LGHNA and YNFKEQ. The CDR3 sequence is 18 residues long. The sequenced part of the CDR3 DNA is TGCGCCAGCAGCCAAGAGGGGTGGGGGGTTTCGGATCGCTACGAG. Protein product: CASSQEGWGVSDRYE. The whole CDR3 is CASSQEGWGVSDRYEQYF.

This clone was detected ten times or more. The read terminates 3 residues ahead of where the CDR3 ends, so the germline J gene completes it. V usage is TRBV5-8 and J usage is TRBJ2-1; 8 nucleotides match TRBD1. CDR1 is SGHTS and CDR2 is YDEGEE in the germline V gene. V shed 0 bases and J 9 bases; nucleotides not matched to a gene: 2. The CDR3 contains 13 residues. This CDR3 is CASSLDRGSEQFF. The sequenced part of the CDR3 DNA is TGTGCCAGCAGCTTGGACAGGGGGAGTGAG.

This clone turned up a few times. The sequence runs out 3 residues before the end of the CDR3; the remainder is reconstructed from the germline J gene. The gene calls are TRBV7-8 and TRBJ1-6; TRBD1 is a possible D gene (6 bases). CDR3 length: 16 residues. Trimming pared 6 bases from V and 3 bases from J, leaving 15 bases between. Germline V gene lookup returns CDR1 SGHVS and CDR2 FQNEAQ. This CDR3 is CASSSSTGFYNSPLHF. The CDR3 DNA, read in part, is TGTGCCAGCAGTTCCTCAACAGGGTTCTATAATTCACCC.

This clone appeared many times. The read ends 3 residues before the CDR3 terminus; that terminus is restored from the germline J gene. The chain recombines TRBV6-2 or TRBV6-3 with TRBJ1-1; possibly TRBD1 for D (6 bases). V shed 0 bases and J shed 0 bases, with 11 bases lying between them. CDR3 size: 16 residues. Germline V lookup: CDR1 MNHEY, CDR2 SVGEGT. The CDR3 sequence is CASSYSTGTLNTEAFF. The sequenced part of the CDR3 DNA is TGTGCCAGCAGTTACTCCACCGGGACACTGAACACTGAA.

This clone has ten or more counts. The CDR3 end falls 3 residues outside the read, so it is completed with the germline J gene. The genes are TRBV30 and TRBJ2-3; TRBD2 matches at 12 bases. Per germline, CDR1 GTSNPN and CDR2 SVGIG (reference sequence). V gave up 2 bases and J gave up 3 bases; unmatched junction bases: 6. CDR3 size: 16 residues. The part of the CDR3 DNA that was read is TGTGCCTGGAGTTTGACTAGCGGGAGTACGACAGATACG. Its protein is CAWSLTSGSTTDT. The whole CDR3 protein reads CAWSLTSGSTTDTQYF.

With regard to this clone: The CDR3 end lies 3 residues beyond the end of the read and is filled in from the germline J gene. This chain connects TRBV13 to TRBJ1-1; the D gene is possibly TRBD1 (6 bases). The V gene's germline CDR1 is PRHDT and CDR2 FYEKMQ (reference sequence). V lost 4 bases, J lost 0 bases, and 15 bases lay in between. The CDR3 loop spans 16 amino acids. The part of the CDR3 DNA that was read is TGTGCCAGCAGCTGGGAACAGGGTTTCATGAACACTGAA. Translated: CASSWEQGFMNTE. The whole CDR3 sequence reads CASSWEQGFMNTEAFF.

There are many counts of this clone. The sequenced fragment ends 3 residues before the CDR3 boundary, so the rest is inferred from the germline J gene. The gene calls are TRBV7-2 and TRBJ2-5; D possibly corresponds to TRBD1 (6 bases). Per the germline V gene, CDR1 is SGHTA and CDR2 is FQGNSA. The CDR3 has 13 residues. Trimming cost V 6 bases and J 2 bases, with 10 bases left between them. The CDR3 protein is CASRRDTQETQYF. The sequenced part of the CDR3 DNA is TGTGCCAGCAGAAGGGACACACAAGAGACC.

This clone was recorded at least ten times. The covered CDR3 bases are TGCAGTGCTAGACATCTAGCGGGCTTGGACTATGGC. Translation gives CSARHLAGLDYG. Given in full, the CDR3 is CSARHLAGLDYGYTF. V usage is TRBV20-1 and J usage is TRBJ1-2; D remains unclear. The read falls 3 residues short of the CDR3 end, and the missing part is taken from the germline J gene. Per the germline V gene, CDR1 is DFQATT and CDR2 is SNEGSKA (reference sequence). The V and J ends lost 2 bases and 3 bases respectively, with 16 bases between them. This CDR3 is built from 15 residues.